This T cell receptor (beta chain) appears in the sequencing data of a study of T cell repertoires in cytomegalovirus infection (dated by TCRdb to the late 2010s). Looking at the study overall: Recently identified HLA-C-restricted CMV epitopes, whose presentation resists viral immunomodulation, were targeted by peptide stimulations together with well-studied HLA-B-restricted epitopes. Donor HLA type was relevant to the analysis, because carriage of CMV infection together with the matching HLA type was indicated by public TCR beta signatures.

Sample treatment or condition, as interpreted from the label and publication: in vitro stimulation with specific CMV peptide epitopes to enrich CMV-specific T cells. Concerning this clonotype: This clone's antigen is unknown. Base qualities are not provided; no much larger clone lies one nucleotide away.

Broad study findings and their caveats: In both this cohort and an independent cohort of 350 to 400 donors, the cumulative frequency of public TCR beta family members distinguished carriers of CMV infection plus the relevant HLA type. The ex vivo response was dominated by HLA-C-restricted CMV-specific TCR beta clonotypes, which also provided the single most frequent clonotype in two of eight donors.

The germline V gene encodes CDR1 SGHTA and CDR2 FQGNSA. Counted from cysteine to phenylalanine, this CDR3 has 16 amino acids. The entry retains the CDR3 DNA only, 48 bases that are in frame from base 1. V gives up 5 bases and J gives up 3 bases, and the segment between their germline ends measures 19 bases. Sequencing instrument: Illumina HiSeq 1500. TCRdb's own reprocessing of the public reads used fastp at Q25 and MiXCR and kept productive beta chains. Merged by CDR3 protein, the rows form single entries marked with the most common genes and DNA. For this sample there are just under 500,000 distinct CDR3 sequences; around 30% appear just once. The top ten constitute roughly a sixth of the sample.

This clonotype originated in a human donor in good health (CMV status not recorded). Some clones in this sample may be carry-over from other donors' samples. The source was cultured PBMCs, collected from culture after CMV antigen stimulation. This sequence uses TRBV7-2 and TRBJ1-2; TRBD1 is perhaps the D gene, given 6 matching bases. The bases are TGTGCCAGCAGCACCCAAGGGACAATAGGGTACTATGGCTACACCTTC. This codes for CASSTQGTIGYYGYTF.